These 5 T cell receptor beta chains came from one sample sequenced in a study of blood T cells in healthy people across ages. The use of a sample-barcoded 5' primer and a J-beta primer mix characterized a second PCR of roughly 7 to 12 cycles. Via MiXCR, TCRdb re-called the 5' RACE reads, giving one row per CDR3 protein. The table has some 1.5 million distinct CDR3 sequences, 28% seen once; the top ten hold roughly 8%. The sequencing sample was made of blood. These receptors came from a young woman in good health.

The gene calls are TRBV15 and TRBJ2-7; D is undetermined. The CDR3 length is 16 residues. Germline lookup yields CDR1 LNHNV and CDR2 YYDKDF (reference sequence). V lost 4 bases to trimming and J lost 6 bases, with 22 bases between them. CDR3 sequence reads: CATSISWILLQLEQYF. The CDR3 DNA sequence: TGTGCCACCAGCATATCGTGGATTCTCCTACAACTCGAGCAGTACTTC.

Many counts were recorded for this clonotype. CDR3 DNA: TGTGCCACCAGCAGAGGCGGGGGGGACTACGAGCAGTACTTC. Its translation: CATSRGGGDYEQYF. The chain uses TRBV15 and TRBJ2-7; TRBD2 matches 9 bases. The CDR3 contains 14 residues. Germline V gives CDR1 LNHNV, CDR2 YYDKDF (reference sequence). The V and J ends lost 1 base and 3 bases, in that order; junction bases with no gene match: 1.

This clonotype showed up many times. CDR3 sequence reads: CASTMGYYGYTF. Here the CDR3 DNA reads TGTGCCAGCACCATGGGGTACTATGGCTACACCTTC. V usage is TRBV12-3 or TRBV12-4 and J usage is TRBJ1-2, with no clear D. The V end lost 7 bases, the J end lost 3 bases, and 9 bases lay between the germline ends. The CDR3 contains 12 residues.

This clonotype was picked up a small number of times. V and J are TRBV6-6 and TRBJ1-5, with a weak D call TRBD1 (6 bases). The germline V gene encodes CDR1 MNHNY and CDR2 SVGAGI (reference sequence). V was trimmed by 10 bases and J by 0 bases, leaving 16 bases between them. This CDR3 contains 15 residues. The CDR3 DNA sequence: TGTGCCAACAGGCCCTGGACAGATAGCAATCAGCCCCAGCATTTT. Protein sequence: CANRPWTDSNQPQHF.

This clonotype was detected many times. This chain connects TRBV5-1 to TRBJ2-7; weak D call: TRBD1 (6 bases). V was shortened by 2 bases and J by 5 bases, with 8 bases between the two germline ends. CDR1 is SGHRS, CDR2 YFSETQ, per germline. The CDR3 is 12 residues long. The CDR3 DNA follows: TGCGCCAGCAGCTTAAACAGGGACGAGCAGTACTTC. Translating gives CASSLNRDEQYF.